This T cell receptor (beta chain) was sequenced during a study of blood T cell repertoires in COVID-19. Germline V gives CDR1 WSHSY, CDR2 SAAADI. The CDR3 covers 12 residues. V lost 11 bases and J lost 0, with 11 bases in between. Measured with immunoSEQ multiplex PCR; TCRdb has only the in-frame clones, and not every one. The sample carries roughly 88,000 clones, roughly 80% recorded once. V gene TRBV10-2 combines with J gene TRBJ2-7; D is possibly TRBD2 (6 bases). Sequenced material: peripheral blood. This receptor was identified in a woman of 80 years or more with active or convalescent COVID-19. The CDR3: CAVGLYSYEQYF. DNA of the CDR3: TGCGCCGTGGGACTTTACTCCTACGAGCAGTACTTC.